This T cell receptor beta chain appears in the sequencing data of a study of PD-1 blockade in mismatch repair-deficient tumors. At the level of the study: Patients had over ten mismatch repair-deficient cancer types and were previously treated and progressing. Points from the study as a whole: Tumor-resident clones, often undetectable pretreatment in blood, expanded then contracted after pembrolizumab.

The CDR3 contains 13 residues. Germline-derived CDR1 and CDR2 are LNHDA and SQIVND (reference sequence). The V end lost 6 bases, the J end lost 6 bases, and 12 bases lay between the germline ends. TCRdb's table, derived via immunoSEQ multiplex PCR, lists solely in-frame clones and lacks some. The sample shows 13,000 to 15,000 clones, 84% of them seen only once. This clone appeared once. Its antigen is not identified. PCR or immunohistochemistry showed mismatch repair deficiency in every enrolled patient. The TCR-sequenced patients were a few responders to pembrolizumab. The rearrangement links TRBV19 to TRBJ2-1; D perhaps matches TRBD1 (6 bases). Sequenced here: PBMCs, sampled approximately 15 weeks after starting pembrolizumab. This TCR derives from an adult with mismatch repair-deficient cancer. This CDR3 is CASREAGVNEQFF. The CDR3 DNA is TGTGCCAGTAGAGAGGCAGGGGTCAATGAGCAGTTCTTC.